This T cell receptor (beta chain) emerged from a study of T-cell reconstitution after alpha-beta-depleted transplantation in children. This clonotype was observed a few times. Antigen: not known. Unique molecular identifiers were incorporated into the prepared TCRbeta library. TCRdb independently ran MiXCR on the PCR reads; one entry per CDR3 protein. Among approximately 980,000 distinct CDR3 sequences listed, roughly 31% were seen once. CDR3 length: 12 amino acids. Per the germline V gene, CDR1 is WNHNN and CDR2 is SYGVQD (reference sequence). Trimming pared 5 bases from V and 4 bases from J, leaving 8 bases between. General study findings and limits: The authors attributed T-cell counts and diversity one year after transplant mostly to newly produced T cells. Several hundred expanded graft clones reportedly supplied alpha-beta T cells about two months after transplant. For some patients, TCRbeta diversity was high at day 60 because of recipient T cells and thymic progenitors that survived.

V and J are TRBV10-1 and TRBJ2-5, with no clear D. This receptor was taken from a boy under three years old who had a stem cell transplant for SCID, so the T cells may come from the graft donor. The sample consisted of PBMCs, mostly from graft donor cells, taken 360 days after TCRalphabeta/CD19-depleted stem cell transplant. CDR3 region: CASSKRSETQYF. The CDR3 DNA reads as TGCGCCAGCAGTAAAAGGTCAGAGACCCAGTACTTC.